This T cell receptor (beta chain) was sequenced during a study of T cell repertoires in cytomegalovirus infection. About the research overall: Recently described HLA-C-restricted plus well-studied HLA-B-restricted CMV epitopes were used. Carrying CMV and the relevant HLA type showed in public TCR beta signatures.

For this clonotype: Its antigen is still unknown.

One entry per CDR3 protein, called by TCRdb with MiXCR from the reads. Of around 710,000 distinct CDR3 sequences detected, roughly 29% appear once; the ten largest clones hold approximately 14%. Germline V CDR1 and CDR2: SGHAT, FQDESV (reference sequence). V shed 3 bases and J 6 bases; nucleotides not matched to a gene: 13. The CDR3 is 18 amino acids. The sequenced sample was cultured CD8+ T cells from PBMCs, obtained from culture after CMV antigen stimulation. The receptor was isolated from a human donor in good health (CMV status not recorded). Some clones in this sample may be carry-over from other donors' samples. The rearrangement links TRBV11-1 to TRBJ2-2, with 10 bases identical to TRBD2. CDR3 in DNA: TGTGCCAGCAGCTTTGGGCTAGCGGGGGCCCCGGGACCCGGGGAGCTGTTTTTT. Its translation is CASSFGLAGAPGPGELFF.